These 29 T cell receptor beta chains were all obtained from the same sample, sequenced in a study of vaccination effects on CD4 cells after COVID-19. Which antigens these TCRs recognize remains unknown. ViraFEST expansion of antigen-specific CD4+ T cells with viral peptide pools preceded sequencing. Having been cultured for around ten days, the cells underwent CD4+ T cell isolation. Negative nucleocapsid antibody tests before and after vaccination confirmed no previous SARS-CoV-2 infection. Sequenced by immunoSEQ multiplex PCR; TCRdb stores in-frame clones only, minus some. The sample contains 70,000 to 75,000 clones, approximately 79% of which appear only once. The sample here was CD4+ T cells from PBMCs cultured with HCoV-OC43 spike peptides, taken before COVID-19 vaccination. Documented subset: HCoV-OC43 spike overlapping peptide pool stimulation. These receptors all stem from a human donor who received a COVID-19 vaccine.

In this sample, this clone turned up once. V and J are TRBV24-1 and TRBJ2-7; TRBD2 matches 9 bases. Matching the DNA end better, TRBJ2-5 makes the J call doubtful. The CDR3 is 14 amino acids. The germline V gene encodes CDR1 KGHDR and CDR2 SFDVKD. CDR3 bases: TGTGCCACCAGTGATTTCCTAGCGGGGGAGACCCAGTACTTC. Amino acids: CATSDFLAGETQYF.

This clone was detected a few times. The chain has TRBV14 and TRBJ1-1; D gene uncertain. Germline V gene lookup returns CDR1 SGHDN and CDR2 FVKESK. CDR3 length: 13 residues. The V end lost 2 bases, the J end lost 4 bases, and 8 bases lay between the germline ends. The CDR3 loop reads CASSQSEGTEAFF. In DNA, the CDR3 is TGTGCCAGCAGCCAATCAGAAGGCACTGAAGCTTTCTTT. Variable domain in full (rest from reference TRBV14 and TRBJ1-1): EAGVTQFPSHSVIEKGQTVTLRCDPISGHDNLYWYRRVMGKEIKFLLHFVKESKQDESGMPNNRFLAERTGGTYSTLKVQPAELEDSGVYFCASSQSEGTEAFFGQGTRLTVV.

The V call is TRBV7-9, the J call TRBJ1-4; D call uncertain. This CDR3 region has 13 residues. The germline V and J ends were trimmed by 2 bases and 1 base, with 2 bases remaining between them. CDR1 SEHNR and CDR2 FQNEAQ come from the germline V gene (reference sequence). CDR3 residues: CASSLLTNEKLFF. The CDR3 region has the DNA TGTGCCAGCAGCTTATTAACTAATGAAAAACTGTTTTTT.

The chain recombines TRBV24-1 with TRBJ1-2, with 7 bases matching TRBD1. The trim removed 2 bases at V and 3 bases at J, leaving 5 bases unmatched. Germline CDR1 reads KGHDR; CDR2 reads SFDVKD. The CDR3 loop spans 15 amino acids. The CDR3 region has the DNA TGTGCCACCAGTGATTCACAGGGGCCCTACTATGGCTACACCTTC. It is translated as CATSDSQGPYYGYTF.

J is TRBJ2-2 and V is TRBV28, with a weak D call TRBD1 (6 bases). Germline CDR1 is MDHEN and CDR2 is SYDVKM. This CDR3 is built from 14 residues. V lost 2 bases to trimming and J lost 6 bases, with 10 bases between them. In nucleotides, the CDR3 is TGTGCCAGCAGTTTAGATCAGGGGCCCGGGGAGCTGTTTTTT. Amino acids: CASSLDQGPGELFF.

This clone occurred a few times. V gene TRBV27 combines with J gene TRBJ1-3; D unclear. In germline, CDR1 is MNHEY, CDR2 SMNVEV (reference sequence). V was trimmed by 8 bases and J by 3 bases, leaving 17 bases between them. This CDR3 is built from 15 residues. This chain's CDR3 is CASGSGAPGGNTIYF. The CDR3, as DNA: TGTGCCAGCGGCTCAGGTGCACCGGGTGGAAACACCATATATTTT.

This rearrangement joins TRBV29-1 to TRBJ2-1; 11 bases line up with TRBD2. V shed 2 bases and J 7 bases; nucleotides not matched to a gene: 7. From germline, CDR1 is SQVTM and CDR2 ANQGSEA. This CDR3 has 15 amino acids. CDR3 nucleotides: TGCAGCGTTGAATCGAGTAGCGGGGGGGTGAATGAGCAGTTCTTC. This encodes CSVESSSGGVNEQFF.

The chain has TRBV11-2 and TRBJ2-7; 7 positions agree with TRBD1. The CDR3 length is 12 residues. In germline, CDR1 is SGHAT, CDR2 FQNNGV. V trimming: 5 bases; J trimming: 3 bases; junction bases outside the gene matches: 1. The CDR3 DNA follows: TGTGCCAGCAGCCGACAGGGCTACGAGCAGTACGTC. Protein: CASSRQGYEQYV.

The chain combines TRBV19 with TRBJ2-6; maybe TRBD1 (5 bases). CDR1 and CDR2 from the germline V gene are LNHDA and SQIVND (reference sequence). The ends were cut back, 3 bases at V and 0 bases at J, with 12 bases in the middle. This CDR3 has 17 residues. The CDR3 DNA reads TGTGCCAGTAGTATTGGGGCAGCCCCCTCTGGGGCCAACGTCCTGACTTTC. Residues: CASSIGAAPSGANVLTF.

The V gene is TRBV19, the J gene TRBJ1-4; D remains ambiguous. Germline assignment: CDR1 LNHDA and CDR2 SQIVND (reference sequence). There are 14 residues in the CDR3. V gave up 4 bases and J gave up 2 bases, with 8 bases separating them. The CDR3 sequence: CASSRHFTNEKLFF. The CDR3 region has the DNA TGTGCCAGTAGTAGACATTTTACTAATGAAAAACTGTTTTTT. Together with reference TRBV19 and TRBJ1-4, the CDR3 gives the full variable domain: DGGITQSPKYLFRKEGQNVTLSCEQNLNHDAMYWYRQDPGQGLRLIYYSQIVNDFQKGDIAEGYSVSREKKESFPLTVTSAQKNPTAFYLCASSRHFTNEKLFFGSGTQLSVL.

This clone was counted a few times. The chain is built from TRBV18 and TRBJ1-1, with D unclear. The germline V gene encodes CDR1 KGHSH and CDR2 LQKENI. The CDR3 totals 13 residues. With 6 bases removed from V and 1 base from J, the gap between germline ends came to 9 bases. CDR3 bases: TGTGCCAGCTCTCGGACCGAGAACACTGAAGCTTTCTTT. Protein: CASSRTENTEAFF.

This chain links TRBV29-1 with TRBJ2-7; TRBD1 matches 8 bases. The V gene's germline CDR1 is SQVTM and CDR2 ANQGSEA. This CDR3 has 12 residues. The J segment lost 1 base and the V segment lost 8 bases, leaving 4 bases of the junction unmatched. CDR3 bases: TGCAGCCCAGGGACAGGTTCCTACGAGCAGTACGTC. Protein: CSPGTGSYEQYV.

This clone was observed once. The DNA for the CDR3 is TGTGCCACCAGTGAATACAATAAAGAGACCCAGTACTTC. It specifies CATSEYNKETQYF. The genes are TRBV24-1 and TRBJ2-5, with D unresolved. The germline V gene encodes CDR1 KGHDR and CDR2 SFDVKD. The ends were cut back, 4 bases at V and 3 bases at J, with 8 bases in the middle. The CDR3 runs to 13 residues.

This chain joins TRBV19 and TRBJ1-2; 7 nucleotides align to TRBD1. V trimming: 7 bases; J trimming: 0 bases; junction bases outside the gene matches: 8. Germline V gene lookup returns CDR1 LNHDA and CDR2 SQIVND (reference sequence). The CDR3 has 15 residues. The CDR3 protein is CASNKQGGTNYGYTF. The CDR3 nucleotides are TGTGCCAGTAATAAGCAGGGGGGAACTAACTATGGCTACACCTTC. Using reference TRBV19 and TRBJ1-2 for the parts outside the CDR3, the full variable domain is DGGITQSPKYLFRKEGQNVTLSCEQNLNHDAMYWYRQDPGQGLRLIYYSQIVNDFQKGDIAEGYSVSREKKESFPLTVTSAQKNPTAFYLCASNKQGGTNYGYTFGSGTRLTVV.

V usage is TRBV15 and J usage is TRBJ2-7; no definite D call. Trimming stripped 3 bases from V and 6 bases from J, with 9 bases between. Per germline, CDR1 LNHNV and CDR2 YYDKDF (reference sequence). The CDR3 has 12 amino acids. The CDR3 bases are TGTGCCACCAGCAGGGTGGGCGGCGAGCAGTACGTC. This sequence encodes CATSRVGGEQYV.

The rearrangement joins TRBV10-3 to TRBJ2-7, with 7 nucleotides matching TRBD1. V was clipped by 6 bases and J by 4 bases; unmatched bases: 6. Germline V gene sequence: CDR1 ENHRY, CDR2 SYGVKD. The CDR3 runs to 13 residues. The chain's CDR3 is CAISPTGSYEQYV. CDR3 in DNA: TGTGCCATCAGCCCGACAGGGTCGTACGAGCAGTACGTC.

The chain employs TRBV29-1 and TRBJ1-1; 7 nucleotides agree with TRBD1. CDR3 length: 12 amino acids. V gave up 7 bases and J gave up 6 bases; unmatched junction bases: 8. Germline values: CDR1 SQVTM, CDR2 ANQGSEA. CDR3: CSAGDRISEAFF. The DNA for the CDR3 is TGCAGCGCCGGGGACAGAATATCTGAAGCTTTCTTT.

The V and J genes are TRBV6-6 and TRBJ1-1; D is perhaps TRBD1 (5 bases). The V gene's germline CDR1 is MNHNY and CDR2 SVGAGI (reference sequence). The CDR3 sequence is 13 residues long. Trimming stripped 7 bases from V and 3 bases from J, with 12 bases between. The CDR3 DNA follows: TGTGCCAGCAAAAGAGAAGGGGACACTGAAGCTTTCTTT. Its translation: CASKREGDTEAFF.

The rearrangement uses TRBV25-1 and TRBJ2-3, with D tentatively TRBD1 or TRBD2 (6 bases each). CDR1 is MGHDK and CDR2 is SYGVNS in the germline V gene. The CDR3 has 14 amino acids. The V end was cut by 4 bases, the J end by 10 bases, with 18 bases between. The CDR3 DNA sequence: TGTGCCAGCAGTGCCGTTGACAGGCGGGAAGCGCAGTATTTT. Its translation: CASSAVDRREAQYF.

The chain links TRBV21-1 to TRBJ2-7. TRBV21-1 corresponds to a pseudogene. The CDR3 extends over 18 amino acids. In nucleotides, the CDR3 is TGTGCCAGCAGCAAAGGGACCCGTGGCGGCCTTCCCTTCTACGAGCAGTACGTC. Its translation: CASSKGTRGGLPFYEQYV.

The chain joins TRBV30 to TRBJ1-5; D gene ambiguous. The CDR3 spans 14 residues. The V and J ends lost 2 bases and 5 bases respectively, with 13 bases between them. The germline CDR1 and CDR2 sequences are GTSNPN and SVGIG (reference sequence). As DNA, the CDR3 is TGTGCCTGGAGTCACGAAAGGTTCGATCAGCCCCAGCATTTT. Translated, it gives CAWSHERFDQPQHF.

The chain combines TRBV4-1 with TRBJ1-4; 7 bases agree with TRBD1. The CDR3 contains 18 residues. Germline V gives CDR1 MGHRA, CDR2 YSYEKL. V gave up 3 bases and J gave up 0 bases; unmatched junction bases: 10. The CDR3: CASSHDILDRATNEKLFF. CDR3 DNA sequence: TGCGCCAGCAGCCATGACATACTCGACAGGGCAACTAATGAAAAACTGTTTTTT.

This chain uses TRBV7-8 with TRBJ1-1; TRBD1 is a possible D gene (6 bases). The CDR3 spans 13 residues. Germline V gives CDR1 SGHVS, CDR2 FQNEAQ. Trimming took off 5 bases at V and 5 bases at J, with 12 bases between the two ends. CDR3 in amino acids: CASSVQGRTEAFF. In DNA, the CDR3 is TGTGCCAGCAGCGTACAGGGTCGGACTGAAGCTTTCTTT.

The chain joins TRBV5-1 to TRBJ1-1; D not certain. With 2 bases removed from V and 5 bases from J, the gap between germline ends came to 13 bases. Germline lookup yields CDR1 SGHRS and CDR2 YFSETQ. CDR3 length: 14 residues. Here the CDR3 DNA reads TGCGCCAGCAGCTTAATCGGAGGAGGTACTGAAGCTTTCTTT. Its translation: CASSLIGGGTEAFF.

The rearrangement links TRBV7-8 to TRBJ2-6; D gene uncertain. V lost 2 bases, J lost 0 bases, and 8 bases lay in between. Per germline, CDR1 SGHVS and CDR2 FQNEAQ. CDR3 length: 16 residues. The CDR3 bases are TGTGCCAGCAGCTTATTGGCAGCCTCTGGGGCCAACGTCCTGACTTTC. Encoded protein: CASSLLAASGANVLTF.

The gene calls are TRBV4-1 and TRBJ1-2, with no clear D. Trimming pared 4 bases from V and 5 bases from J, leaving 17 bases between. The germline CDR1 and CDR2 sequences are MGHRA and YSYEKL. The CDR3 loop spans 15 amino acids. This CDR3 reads CASSLAQVATYGYTF. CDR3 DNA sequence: TGCGCCAGCAGCCTAGCTCAGGTGGCTACTTATGGCTACACCTTC.

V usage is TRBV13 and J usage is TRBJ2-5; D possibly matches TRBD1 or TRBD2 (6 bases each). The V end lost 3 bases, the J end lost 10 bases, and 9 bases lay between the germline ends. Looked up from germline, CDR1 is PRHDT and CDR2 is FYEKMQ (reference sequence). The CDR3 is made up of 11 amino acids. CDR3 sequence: CASSFGGHQYF. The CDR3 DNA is TGTGCCAGCAGCTTCGGGGGACACCAGTACTTC.

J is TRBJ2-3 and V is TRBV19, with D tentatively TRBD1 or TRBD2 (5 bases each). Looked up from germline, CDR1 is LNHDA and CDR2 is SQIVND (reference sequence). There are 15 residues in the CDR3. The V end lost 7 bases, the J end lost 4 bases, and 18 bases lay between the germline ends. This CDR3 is CASKAGQLRADTQYF. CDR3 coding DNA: TGTGCCAGTAAGGCAGGGCAGTTGAGGGCAGATACGCAGTATTTT.

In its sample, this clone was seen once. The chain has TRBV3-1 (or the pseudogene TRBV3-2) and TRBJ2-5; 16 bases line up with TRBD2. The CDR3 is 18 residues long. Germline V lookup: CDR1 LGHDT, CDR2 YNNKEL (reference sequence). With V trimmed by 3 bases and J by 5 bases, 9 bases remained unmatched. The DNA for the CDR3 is TGTGCCAGCAGCCATTCCGGGACTAGCGGGGGGGCCCGGGAGACCCAGTACTTC. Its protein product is CASSHSGTSGGARETQYF.